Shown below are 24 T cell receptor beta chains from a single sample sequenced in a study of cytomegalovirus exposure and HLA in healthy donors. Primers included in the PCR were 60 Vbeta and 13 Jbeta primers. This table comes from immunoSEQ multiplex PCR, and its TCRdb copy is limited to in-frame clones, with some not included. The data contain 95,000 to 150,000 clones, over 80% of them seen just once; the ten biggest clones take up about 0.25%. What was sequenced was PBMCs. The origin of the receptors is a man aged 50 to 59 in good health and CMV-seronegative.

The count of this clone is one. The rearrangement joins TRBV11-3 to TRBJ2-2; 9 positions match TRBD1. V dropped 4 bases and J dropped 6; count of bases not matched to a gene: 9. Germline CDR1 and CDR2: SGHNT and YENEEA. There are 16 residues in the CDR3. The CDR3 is CASSSSGTGWAGELFF. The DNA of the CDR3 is TGTGCCAGCAGCTCCTCCGGGACAGGGTGGGCCGGGGAGCTGTTTTTT.

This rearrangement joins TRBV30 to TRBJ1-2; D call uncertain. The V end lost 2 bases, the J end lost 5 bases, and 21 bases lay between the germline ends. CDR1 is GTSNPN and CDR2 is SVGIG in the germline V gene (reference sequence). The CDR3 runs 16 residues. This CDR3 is CAWSPPKALLLYGYTF. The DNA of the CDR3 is TGTGCCTGGAGTCCACCCAAGGCCCTGTTACTATATGGCTACACCTTC.

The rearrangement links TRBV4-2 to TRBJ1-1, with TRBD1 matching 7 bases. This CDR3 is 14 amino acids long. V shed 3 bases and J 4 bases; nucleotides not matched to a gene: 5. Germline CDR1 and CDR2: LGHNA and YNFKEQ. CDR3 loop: CASSQRQGGTEAFF. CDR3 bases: TGTGCCAGCAGCCAGCGCCAGGGGGGCACTGAAGCTTTCTTT.

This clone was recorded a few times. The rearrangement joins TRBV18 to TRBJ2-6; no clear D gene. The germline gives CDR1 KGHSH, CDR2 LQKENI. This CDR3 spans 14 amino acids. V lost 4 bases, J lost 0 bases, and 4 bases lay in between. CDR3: CASSRDSGANVLTF. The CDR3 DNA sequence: TGTGCCAGCTCACGAGACTCTGGGGCCAACGTCCTGACTTTC.

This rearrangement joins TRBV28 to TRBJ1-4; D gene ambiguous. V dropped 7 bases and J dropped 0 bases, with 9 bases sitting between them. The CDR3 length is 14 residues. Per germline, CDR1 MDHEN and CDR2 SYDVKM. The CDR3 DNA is TGTGCCAGCAATGCGGACTCAACTAATGAAAAACTGTTTTTT. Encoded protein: CASNADSTNEKLFF. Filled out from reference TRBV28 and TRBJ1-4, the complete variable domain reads DVKVTQSSRYLVKRTGEKVFLECVQDMDHENMFWYRQDPGLGLRLIYFSYDVKMKEKGDIPEGYSVSREKKERFSLILESASTNQTSMYLCASNADSTNEKLFFGSGTQLSVL.

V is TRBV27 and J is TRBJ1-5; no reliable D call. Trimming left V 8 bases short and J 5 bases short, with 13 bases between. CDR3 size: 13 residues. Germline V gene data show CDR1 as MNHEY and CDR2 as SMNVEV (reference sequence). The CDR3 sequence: CASSFYRDQPQHF. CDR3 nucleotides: TGTGCCAGCTCCTTTTACCGGGATCAGCCCCAGCATTTT.

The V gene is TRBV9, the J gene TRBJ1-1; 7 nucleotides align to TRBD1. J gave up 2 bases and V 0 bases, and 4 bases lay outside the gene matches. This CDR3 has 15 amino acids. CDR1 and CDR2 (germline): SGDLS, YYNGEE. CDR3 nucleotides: TGTGCCAGCAGCGTAGAGGGGACAGATAACACTGAAGCTTTCTTT. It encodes CASSVEGTDNTEAFF.

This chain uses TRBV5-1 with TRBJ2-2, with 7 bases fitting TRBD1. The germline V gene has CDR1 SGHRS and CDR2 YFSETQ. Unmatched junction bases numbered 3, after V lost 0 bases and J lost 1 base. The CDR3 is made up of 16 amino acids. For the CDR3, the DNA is TGCGCCAGCAGCTTGGCCGGGACAGTGAACACCGGGGAGCTGTTTTTT. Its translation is CASSLAGTVNTGELFF.

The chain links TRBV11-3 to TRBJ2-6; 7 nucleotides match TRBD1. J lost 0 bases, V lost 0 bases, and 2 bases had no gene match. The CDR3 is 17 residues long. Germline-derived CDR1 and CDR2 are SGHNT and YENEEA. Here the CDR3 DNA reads TGTGCCAGCAGCTTAGAAGGGGGCTCCTCTGGGGCCAACGTCCTGACTTTC. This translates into CASSLEGGSSGANVLTF.

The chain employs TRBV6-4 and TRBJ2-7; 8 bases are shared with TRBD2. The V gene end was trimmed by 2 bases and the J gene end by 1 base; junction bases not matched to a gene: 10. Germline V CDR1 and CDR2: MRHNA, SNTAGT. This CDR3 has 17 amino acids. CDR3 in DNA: TGTGCCAGCAGTGACGGGTGGGCTAGCGGGCGTTCCTACGAGCAGTACTTC. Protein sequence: CASSDGWASGRSYEQYF.

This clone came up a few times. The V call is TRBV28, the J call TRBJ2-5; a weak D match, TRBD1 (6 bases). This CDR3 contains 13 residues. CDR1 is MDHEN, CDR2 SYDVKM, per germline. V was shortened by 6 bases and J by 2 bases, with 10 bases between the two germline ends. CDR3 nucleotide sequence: TGTGCCAGCAGCCGACAGGCACAAGAGACCCAGTACTTC. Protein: CASSRQAQETQYF.

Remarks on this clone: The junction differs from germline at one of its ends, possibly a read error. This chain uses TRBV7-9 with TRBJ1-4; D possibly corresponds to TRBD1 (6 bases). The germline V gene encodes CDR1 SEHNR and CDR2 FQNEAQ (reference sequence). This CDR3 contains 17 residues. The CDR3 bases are TGTTCCAGCAGCCCAGTACAGGGCGGTCTAACTAATGAAAAACTGTTTTTT. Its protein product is CSSSPVQGGLTNEKLFF.

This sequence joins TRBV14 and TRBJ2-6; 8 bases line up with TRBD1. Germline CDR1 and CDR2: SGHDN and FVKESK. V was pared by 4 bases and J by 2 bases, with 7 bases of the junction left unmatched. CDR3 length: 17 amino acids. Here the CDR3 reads CASSLRGPTAGANVLTF. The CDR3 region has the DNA TGTGCCAGCAGCCTCAGGGGGCCCACGGCTGGGGCCAACGTCCTGACTTTC.

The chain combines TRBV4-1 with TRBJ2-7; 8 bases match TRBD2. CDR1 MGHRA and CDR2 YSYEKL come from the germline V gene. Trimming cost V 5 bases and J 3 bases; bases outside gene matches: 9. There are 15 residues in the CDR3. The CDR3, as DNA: TGCGCCAGCAGCGGACCGGGACTAGAAGTCTACGAGCAGTACTTC. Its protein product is CASSGPGLEVYEQYF.

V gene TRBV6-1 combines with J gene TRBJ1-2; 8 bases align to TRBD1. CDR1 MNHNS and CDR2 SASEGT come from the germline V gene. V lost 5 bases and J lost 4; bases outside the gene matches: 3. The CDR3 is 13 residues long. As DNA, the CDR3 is TGTGCCAGCAGTCAGACAGGGGTCTATGGCTACACCTTC. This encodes CASSQTGVYGYTF.

The CDR3 sequence: CASIAGTGVLSGNTIYF. In nucleotides, the CDR3 is TGTGCCAGCATCGCCGGGACAGGAGTTCTCTCTGGAAACACCATATATTTT. This chain links TRBV28 with TRBJ1-3, with 8 bases identical to TRBD1. CDR3 length: 17 amino acids. V was pared by 7 bases and J by 0 bases, with 11 bases of the junction left unmatched. Per germline, CDR1 MDHEN and CDR2 SYDVKM.

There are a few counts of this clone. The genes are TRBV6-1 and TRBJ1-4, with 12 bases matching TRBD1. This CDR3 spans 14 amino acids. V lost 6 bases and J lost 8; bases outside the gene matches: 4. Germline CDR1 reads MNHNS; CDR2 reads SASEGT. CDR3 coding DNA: TGTGCCAGCAGCACCGGGACAGGGGGCGAAAAACTGTTTTTT. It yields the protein CASSTGTGGEKLFF.

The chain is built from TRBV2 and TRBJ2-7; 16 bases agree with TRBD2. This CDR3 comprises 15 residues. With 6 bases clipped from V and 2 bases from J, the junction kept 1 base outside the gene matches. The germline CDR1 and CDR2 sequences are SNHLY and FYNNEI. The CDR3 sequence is CASRGLAGGAYEQYF. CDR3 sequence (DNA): TGTGCCAGCAGGGGACTAGCGGGAGGGGCCTACGAGCAGTACTTC.

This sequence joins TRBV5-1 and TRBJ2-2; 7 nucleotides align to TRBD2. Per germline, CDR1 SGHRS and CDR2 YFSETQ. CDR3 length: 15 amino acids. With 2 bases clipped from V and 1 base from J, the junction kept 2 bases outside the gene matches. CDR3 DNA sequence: TGCGCCAGCAGCTTCGCGGGAGTGAACACCGGGGAGCTGTTTTTT. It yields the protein CASSFAGVNTGELFF.

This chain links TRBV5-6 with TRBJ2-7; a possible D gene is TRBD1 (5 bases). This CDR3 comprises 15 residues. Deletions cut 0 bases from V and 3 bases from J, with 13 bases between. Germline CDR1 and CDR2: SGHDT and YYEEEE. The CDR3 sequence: CASSLGQLRFYEQYF. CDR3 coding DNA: TGTGCCAGCAGCTTGGGACAGCTCCGGTTCTACGAGCAGTACTTC. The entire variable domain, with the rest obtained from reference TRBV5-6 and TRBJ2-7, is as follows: DAGVTQSPTHLIKTRGQQVTLRCSPKSGHDTVSWYQQALGQGPQFIFQYYEEEERQRGNFPDRFSGHQFPNYSSELNVNALLLGDSALYLCASSLGQLRFYEQYFGPGTRLTVT.

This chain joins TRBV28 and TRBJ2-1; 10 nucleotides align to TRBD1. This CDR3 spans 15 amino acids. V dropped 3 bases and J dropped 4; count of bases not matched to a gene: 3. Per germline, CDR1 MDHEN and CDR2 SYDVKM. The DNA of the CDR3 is TGTGCCAGCAGTTTTAGGGACAGGGGATACAATGAGCAGTTCTTC. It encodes CASSFRDRGYNEQFF.

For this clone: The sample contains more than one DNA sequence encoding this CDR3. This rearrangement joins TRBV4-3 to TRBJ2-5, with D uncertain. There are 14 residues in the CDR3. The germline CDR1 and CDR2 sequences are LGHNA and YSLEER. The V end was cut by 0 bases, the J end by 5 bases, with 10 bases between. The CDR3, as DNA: TGCGCCAGCAGCCAAGATACCTCCCGGGAGACCCAGTACTTC. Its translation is CASSQDTSRETQYF.

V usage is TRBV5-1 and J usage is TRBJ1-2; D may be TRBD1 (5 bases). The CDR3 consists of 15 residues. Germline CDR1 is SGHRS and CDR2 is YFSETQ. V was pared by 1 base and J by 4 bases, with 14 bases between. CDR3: CASSLMPGLRYGYTF. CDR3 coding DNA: TGCGCCAGCAGCTTGATGCCGGGACTCCGCTATGGCTACACCTTC.

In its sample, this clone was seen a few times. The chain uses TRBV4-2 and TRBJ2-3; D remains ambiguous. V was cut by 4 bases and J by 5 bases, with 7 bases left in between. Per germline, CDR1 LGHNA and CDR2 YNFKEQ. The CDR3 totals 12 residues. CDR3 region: CASSPRGDTQYF. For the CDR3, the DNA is TGTGCCAGCAGCCCTCGAGGAGATACGCAGTATTTT.